A selection of T cell receptor beta chains follows, all from one sample in a study of CD8 T cells in ankylosing spondylitis. TCRdb redid the calling of the 5' RACE reads with MiXCR, one entry per CDR3 protein. This table holds under 450,000 distinct CDR3 sequences, approximately 22% found once. Source material: blood, either unsorted or a sorted T cell fraction (not recorded which). The source of these receptors is a male donor with ankylosing spondylitis or in good health (not recorded which). CDR3s include the opening cysteine and the closing phenylalanine or tryptophan. Fields, in order: J gene, V gene, clone size, D gene, CDR3 DNA, CDR3 protein. D genes are given only for firm matches. Clone size is given for some rows only: seen once, a few or many times, or a class if the clone is expanded.

J gene: TRBJ2-7
V gene: TRBV28
clone size: few
D gene: NA
CDR3 DNA: TGTGCCAGCTCGCTACCGGCCCCCTACGAGCAGTACTTC
CDR3 protein: CASSLPAPYEQYF

J gene: TRBJ2-2
V gene: TRBV20-1
clone size: NA
D gene: NA
CDR3 DNA: TGCAGTGCTAGAGAGGCGGGAAGAGATCTCACCGGGGAGCTGTTTTTT
CDR3 protein: CSAREAGRDLTGELFF

J gene: TRBJ2-1
V gene: TRBV6-5
clone size: few
D gene: TRBD1
CDR3 DNA: TGTGCCAGCAGTTACCGGGACAGCAATGAGCAGTTCTTC
CDR3 protein: CASSYRDSNEQFF

J gene: TRBJ2-3
V gene: TRBV27
clone size: few
D gene: TRBD2
CDR3 DNA: TGTGCCAGCAGTTTATCGAGCGATGAACCCCTGAGCGGGGGGGCCGGGACGCAGTATTTT
CDR3 protein: CASSLSSDEPLSGGAGTQYF

J gene: TRBJ2-1
V gene: TRBV11-1
clone size: few
D gene: TRBD2
CDR3 DNA: TGTGCCAGCAGCTTAGCCCCTCTAGCGGAGGCGAGCTCCTACAATGAGCAGTTCTTC
CDR3 protein: CASSLAPLAEASSYNEQFF

J gene: TRBJ1-5
V gene: TRBV9
clone size: NA
D gene: TRBD1
CDR3 DNA: TGTGCCAGCAGCGTAGGGGGGACAGGTTCTCAGCCCCAGCATTTT
CDR3 protein: CASSVGGTGSQPQHF

J gene: TRBJ2-5
V gene: TRBV12-3/TRBV12-4
clone size: many
D gene: TRBD1
CDR3 DNA: TGTGCCAGCAGTCCCCCAGGGGGTGCCGGGACCCAGTACTTC
CDR3 protein: CASSPPGGAGTQYF

J gene: TRBJ1-2
V gene: TRBV13
clone size: NA
D gene: TRBD1
CDR3 DNA: TGTGCCAGCAGCTCTGGGACAGGGGGTCACTATGGCTACACCTTC
CDR3 protein: CASSSGTGGHYGYTF

J gene: TRBJ2-7
V gene: TRBV20-1
clone size: many
D gene: TRBD1
CDR3 DNA: TGCAGTGCTTTTGACAGGGGGCAAAGGTACGAGCAGTACTTC
CDR3 protein: CSAFDRGQRYEQYF

J gene: TRBJ2-6
V gene: TRBV12-3/TRBV12-4
clone size: NA
D gene: NA
CDR3 DNA: TGTGCCAGCAGTCCGTGGGGTACTGGGGCCAACGTCCTGACTTTC
CDR3 protein: CASSPWGTGANVLTF

J gene: TRBJ2-1
V gene: TRBV6-1
clone size: NA
D gene: TRBD1
CDR3 DNA: TGTGCCAGCGCAGCCGGGACAGGGCAAAATGAGCAGTTCTTC
CDR3 protein: CASAAGTGQNEQFF

J gene: TRBJ2-2
V gene: TRBV30
clone size: few
D gene: TRBD1
CDR3 DNA: TGTGCCTGGACAGGGGGCATCGGGGAGCTGTTTTTT
CDR3 protein: CAWTGGIGELFF

J gene: TRBJ2-5
V gene: TRBV29-1
clone size: NA
D gene: TRBD2
CDR3 DNA: TGCAGCGTTGACGGGTGGCGGCGGGGGGACCAAGAGACCCAGTACTTC
CDR3 protein: CSVDGWRRGDQETQYF

J gene: TRBJ2-7
V gene: TRBV5-1
clone size: NA
D gene: NA
CDR3 DNA: TGCGCCAGCAGCTCACGGGGGGAGCAGTACTTC
CDR3 protein: CASSSRGEQYF

J gene: TRBJ2-1
V gene: TRBV6-2/TRBV6-3
clone size: NA
D gene: NA
CDR3 DNA: TGTGCCACCTCCGTAAGCTTGAGGGAGCAGTTCTTC
CDR3 protein: CATSVSLREQFF

J gene: TRBJ2-2
V gene: TRBV27
clone size: few
D gene: NA
CDR3 DNA: TGTGCCAGCAGTTCCCCAGGGGCGAACACCGGGGAGCTGTTTTTT
CDR3 protein: CASSSPGANTGELFF

J gene: TRBJ2-3
V gene: TRBV28
clone size: NA
D gene: TRBD1
CDR3 DNA: TGTGCCAGCACCCCGGGACAGGGTCGGCCCGCTTATCCAGATACGCAGTATTTT
CDR3 protein: CASTPGQGRPAYPDTQYF

J gene: TRBJ1-6
V gene: TRBV30
clone size: once
D gene: NA
CDR3 DNA: TGTGCCTGGATCGGCAGGGAAAACTATAATTCACCCCTCCACTTT
CDR3 protein: CAWIGRENYNSPLHF

J gene: TRBJ2-7
V gene: TRBV7-9
clone size: NA
D gene: TRBD1
CDR3 DNA: TGTGCCAGCAGCTTAGAGGCCGGGACAGTTCTTTACGAGCAGTACTTC
CDR3 protein: CASSLEAGTVLYEQYF

J gene: TRBJ2-2
V gene: TRBV4-1
clone size: few
D gene: TRBD1
CDR3 DNA: TGCGCCAGCAGCCAAGATGCGACAGGGGGCACCGGGGAGCTGTTTTTT
CDR3 protein: CASSQDATGGTGELFF

J gene: TRBJ2-7
V gene: TRBV6-1
clone size: NA
D gene: NA
CDR3 DNA: TGTGCCAGCACCGAAGGGACATTCTCGGGAGATTCCGAGCAGTACTTC
CDR3 protein: CASTEGTFSGDSEQYF

J gene: TRBJ2-2
V gene: TRBV6-1
clone size: many
D gene: NA
CDR3 DNA: TGTGCCAGCAGTGGGAACGGGGAAACCGGGGAGCTGTTTTTT
CDR3 protein: CASSGNGETGELFF

J gene: TRBJ2-3
V gene: TRBV7-9
clone size: NA
D gene: NA
CDR3 DNA: TGTGCCAGCCGGCGGGTGGGCGGAGATACGCAGTATTTT
CDR3 protein: CASRRVGGDTQYF

J gene: TRBJ1-1
V gene: TRBV29-1
clone size: few
D gene: NA
CDR3 DNA: TGCAGCGTTGAAGTCCTGAACACTGAAGCTTTCTTT
CDR3 protein: CSVEVLNTEAFF

J gene: TRBJ2-5
V gene: TRBV29-1
clone size: few
D gene: NA
CDR3 DNA: TGCAGCGTTGGTGGGGGTTTCGAGACCCAGTACTTC
CDR3 protein: CSVGGGFETQYF

J gene: TRBJ2-3
V gene: TRBV7-2
clone size: few
D gene: NA
CDR3 DNA: TGTGCCAGCAGCCCCTCCGGGACGTCGGATACGCAGTATTTT
CDR3 protein: CASSPSGTSDTQYF

J gene: TRBJ2-1
V gene: TRBV12-3/TRBV12-4
clone size: NA
D gene: NA
CDR3 DNA: TGTGCCAGCACCTTGAGGGGGACGGGCAATGAGCAGTTCTTC
CDR3 protein: CASTLRGTGNEQFF

J gene: TRBJ2-7
V gene: TRBV30
clone size: few
D gene: NA
CDR3 DNA: TGTGCCTGGAGTGAGGGGGGGTCCTACGAGCAGTACTTC
CDR3 protein: CAWSEGGSYEQYF

J gene: TRBJ2-1
V gene: TRBV20-1
clone size: few
D gene: TRBD2
CDR3 DNA: TGCAGTGCTAGAGGTCGAGCGGGGGGAGAGCACAATGAGCAGTTCTTC
CDR3 protein: CSARGRAGGEHNEQFF

J gene: TRBJ2-7
V gene: TRBV29-1
clone size: few
D gene: TRBD1
CDR3 DNA: TGCAGCGTCGAACCGGGACAGGGTGTCAGCGAGCAGTACTTC
CDR3 protein: CSVEPGQGVSEQYF

J gene: TRBJ2-5
V gene: TRBV12-3/TRBV12-4
clone size: many
D gene: TRBD1
CDR3 DNA: TGTGCCAGCAGTGACAGGGGGCTGGGAGAGACCCAGTACTTC
CDR3 protein: CASSDRGLGETQYF